This TCR beta chain was captured in a study of T cell repertoires in cytomegalovirus infection. For the study at large: Matching HLA type, along with CMV infection, was indicated by public TCR beta signatures. Study-level points and caveats: Cumulative frequency (of public TCR beta family members) identified carriers of CMV plus the relevant HLA.

This clonotype was detected ten times or more. Its antigen is undetermined. TCRdb independently ran MiXCR on the reads; one entry per CDR3 protein. Of 46,000 or so distinct CDR3 sequences in the sample, approximately 22% are singletons; the top ten hold approximately 17%. Sequencing was carried out using PBMCs, sequenced either directly or after in vitro stimulation (not recorded which). The source is a human donor in good health (CMV status not recorded). Some clones in this sample may be carry-over from other donors' samples.

CDR3 protein: CASSPPNRGWTGANVLTF. The DNA of the CDR3 is TGTGCCAGTAGTCCACCCAACAGGGGCTGGACTGGGGCCAACGTCCTGACTTTC. The V call is TRBV19, the J call TRBJ2-6; 7 nucleotides match TRBD1. This CDR3 contains 18 residues. The V and J ends lost 5 bases and 2 bases, in that order; junction bases with no gene match: 12. In germline, CDR1 is LNHDA, CDR2 SQIVND (reference sequence).